Each of the 25 T cell receptor beta chains below was sequenced from the same sample in a study of T-cell memory formation after mild COVID-19. In TCRdb, the 5' RACE reads were re-called with MiXCR into one record per CDR3 protein. The table lists about 260,000 distinct CDR3 sequences, around 8% of them singletons, with roughly 22% in the top ten. The sequencing sample was made of PBMCs or a T cell subset sorted from them (not recorded which). The receptors stem from a man between 18 and 29 years old who had mild COVID-19 (a few samples of this study predate the infection). Cell type and time point are not known.

This clonotype was observed a handful of times. The rearrangement joins TRBV24-1 to TRBJ2-5; TRBD1 aligns across 9 bases. Germline V lookup: CDR1 KGHDR, CDR2 SFDVKD. J lost 5 bases, V lost 3 bases, and 9 bases had no gene match. The CDR3 contains 16 residues. The DNA of the CDR3 is TGTGCCACCAGTGATAACCCAACAGGGGGCGGCGAGACCCAGTACTTC. Amino acid sequence: CATSDNPTGGGETQYF.

This clonotype occurred a few times. The rearrangement links TRBV2 to TRBJ1-2, with TRBD1 matching 12 bases. This CDR3 is 13 amino acids long. Germline V CDR1 and CDR2: SNHLY, FYNNEI. The DNA for the CDR3 is TGTGTCTCCACGGGGGACAGGGGGCTTGGCTACACCTTC. Translated: CVSTGDRGLGYTF.

The chain employs TRBV3-1 and TRBJ1-1; 11 bases align to TRBD1. Per germline, CDR1 LGHDT and CDR2 YNNKEL (reference sequence). V dropped 6 bases and J dropped 4; count of bases not matched to a gene: 7. The CDR3 is 15 amino acids. The CDR3 DNA reads as TGTGCCAGCAGGACCTCCGGGACAGGGGGCACTGAAGCTTTCTTT. It codes for CASRTSGTGGTEAFF.

The table lists this clonotype with many counts. The chain is built from TRBV7-9 and TRBJ2-3, with 8 positions matching TRBD1. Germline V CDR1 and CDR2: SEHNR, FQNEAQ (reference sequence). The CDR3 has 13 residues. With V trimmed by 7 bases and J by 4 bases, 4 bases remained unmatched. The CDR3 DNA reads TGTGCCAGCACCATGACAGGGGCAGATACGCAGTATTTT. Translated: CASTMTGADTQYF.

There are many counts of this clonotype. The rearrangement joins TRBV12-5 to TRBJ2-1, with 8 bases lining up with TRBD1. Germline CDR1 and CDR2: LGHNT and FRNRAP. Unmatched junction bases numbered 7, after V lost 3 bases and J lost 9 bases. The CDR3 length is 14 residues. The CDR3 DNA follows: TGTGCTAGTGGTTTCGGGACAGGAGTCTTTGAGCAGTTCTTC. Translating gives CASGFGTGVFEQFF. Using reference TRBV12-5 and TRBJ2-1 for the parts outside the CDR3, the full variable domain is DARVTQTPRHKVTEMGQEVTMRCQPILGHNTVFWYRQTMMQGLELLAYFRNRAPLDDSGMPKDRFSAEMPDATLATLKIQPSEPRDSAVYFCASGFGTGVFEQFFGPGTRLTVL.

The chain carries TRBV3-1 and TRBJ2-1; possible D gene TRBD1, 6 bases. The CDR3 consists of 12 residues. Trimming took off 4 bases at V and 15 bases at J, with 16 bases between the two ends. CDR1 and CDR2 (germline): LGHDT, YNNKEL (reference sequence). The DNA of the CDR3 is TGTGCCAGCAGCCTCTCGGGACATAAGTCGTTCTTC. This gives the protein CASSLSGHKSFF.

In its sample, this clonotype was seen many times. This chain connects TRBV7-9 to TRBJ2-1, with 8 bases aligning to TRBD2. The germline V gene encodes CDR1 SEHNR and CDR2 FQNEAQ (reference sequence). The J segment lost 8 bases and the V segment lost 5 bases, leaving 11 bases of the junction unmatched. This CDR3 spans 15 amino acids. CDR3 sequence reads: CASSARRGGHDEQFF. CDR3 in DNA: TGTGCCAGCAGCGCGAGACGGGGGGGGCACGATGAGCAGTTCTTC.

This clonotype has ten or more counts. This CDR3 reads CSAAGAPQGTDTQYF. CDR3 sequence (DNA): TGCAGTGCTGCGGGGGCCCCCCAGGGGACAGATACGCAGTATTTT. This rearrangement joins TRBV20-1 to TRBJ2-3; TRBD2 is a possible D gene (7 bases). The CDR3 spans 15 residues. V gave up 5 bases and J gave up 3 bases, with 18 bases separating them. Per germline, CDR1 DFQATT and CDR2 SNEGSKA (reference sequence).

This clonotype was observed a handful of times. J is TRBJ2-2 and V is TRBV18; D is ambiguous. This CDR3 has 16 amino acids. With 2 bases removed from V and 5 bases from J, the gap between germline ends came to 15 bases. The V gene's germline CDR1 is KGHSH and CDR2 LQKENI. CDR3 in DNA: TGTGCCAGCTCACCAGGTCAGGAAAGGTGGACCGGGGAGCTGTTTTTT. Translating it yields CASSPGQERWTGELFF.

This sequence joins TRBV7-9 and TRBJ2-2, with D uncertain. The CDR3 is 12 residues long. Germline V gene sequence: CDR1 SEHNR, CDR2 FQNEAQ (reference sequence). Trimming took off 5 bases at V and 6 bases at J, with 7 bases between the two ends. CDR3 DNA sequence: TGTGCCAGCAGCCCCCCTCCCGGGGAGCTGTTTTTT. Translation: CASSPPPGELFF.

This clonotype has at least ten counts. The chain couples TRBV5-1 to TRBJ2-2; 10 bases are shared with TRBD2. This CDR3 comprises 16 residues. Per the germline V gene, CDR1 is SGHRS and CDR2 is YFSETQ. With V trimmed by 4 bases and J by 1 base, 4 bases remained unmatched. The CDR3: CASSPLAGVNTGELFF. In DNA, the CDR3 is TGCGCCAGCAGCCCGCTAGCGGGGGTGAACACCGGGGAGCTGTTTTTT.

This clonotype was observed a few times. This chain uses TRBV5-8 with TRBJ2-1; 9 bases agree with TRBD1. Germline V gene lookup returns CDR1 SGHTS and CDR2 YDEGEE. This CDR3 spans 14 amino acids. With V trimmed by 2 bases and J by 5 bases, 2 bases remained unmatched. CDR3 DNA sequence: TGTGCCAGCAGCTTTGGGACAGGGAACAATGAGCAGTTCTTC. Amino acid sequence: CASSFGTGNNEQFF.

The rearrangement joins TRBV5-1 to TRBJ2-5; D gene ambiguous. This CDR3 contains 14 residues. CDR1 is SGHRS, CDR2 YFSETQ, per germline. The germline V and J ends were trimmed by 0 bases and 4 bases, with 10 bases remaining between them. The CDR3 is CASSLAPGSETQYF. The DNA of the CDR3 is TGCGCCAGCAGCTTGGCCCCAGGATCAGAGACCCAGTACTTC.

This clonotype was counted only a few times. V is TRBV27 and J is TRBJ1-3, with TRBD1 matching over 9 bases. The CDR3 runs 16 residues. Germline trimming cut 6 bases from V and 0 bases from J; bases unmatched to any gene: 6. Germline CDR1 is MNHEY and CDR2 is SMNVEV (reference sequence). The CDR3 DNA sequence: TGTGCCAGCAGGAGAGAGGGACAGGGCTCTGGAAACACCATATATTTT. This translates into CASRREGQGSGNTIYF.

There are many counts of this clonotype. The chain employs TRBV29-1 and TRBJ2-1; the match to TRBD1 covers 10 bases. This CDR3 has 15 residues. The ends lost 8 bases at V and 5 bases at J; junction bases unmatched: 12. Germline V CDR1 and CDR2: SQVTM, ANQGSEA. This CDR3 reads CSIASRDRGHNEQFF. In DNA form, the CDR3 reads TGCAGCATCGCCAGCCGGGACAGGGGCCACAATGAGCAGTTCTTC.

This rearrangement joins TRBV20-1 to TRBJ2-7; 10 positions agree with TRBD2. The V segment lost 5 bases and the J segment 9 bases; nucleotides outside the gene matches: 10. In germline, CDR1 is DFQATT, CDR2 SNEGSKA (reference sequence). The length of the CDR3 is 13 residues. This chain's CDR3 is CSASYTSGVGQYF. The CDR3 DNA reads as TGCAGTGCTTCATACACTAGCGGGGTGGGGCAGTACTTC.

In this sample, this clonotype turned up a few times. This sequence joins TRBV5-1 and TRBJ1-2, with 8 bases that match TRBD1. The CDR3 spans 13 residues. CDR1 and CDR2 (germline): SGHRS, YFSETQ. The trim removed 4 bases at V and 6 bases at J, leaving 5 bases unmatched. This CDR3 reads CASSVDRVHGYTF. CDR3 bases: TGCGCCAGCAGCGTGGACAGGGTCCATGGCTACACCTTC. The whole variable domain, filled in from reference TRBV5-1 and TRBJ1-2, reads KAGVTQTPRYLIKTRGQQVTLSCSPISGHRSVSWYQQTPGQGLQFLFEYFSETQRNKGNFPGRFSGRQFSNSRSEMNVSTLELGDSALYLCASSVDRVHGYTFGSGTRLTVV.

Ten or more counts support this clonotype. The rearrangement joins TRBV20-1 to TRBJ1-2; weak D call: TRBD1 (6 bases). CDR3 length: 16 residues. The germline V and J ends were trimmed by 0 bases and 6 bases, with 20 bases remaining between them. Germline CDR1 DFQATT, CDR2 SNEGSKA (reference sequence). The CDR3: CSARDERTAVIHGYTF. The CDR3 DNA follows: TGCAGTGCTAGAGATGAAAGGACAGCAGTTATTCATGGCTACACCTTC.

This clonotype has a handful of counts. This CDR3 is CASSLGAEKLFF. DNA for the CDR3: TGCGCCAGCAGCTTGGGGGCTGAAAAACTGTTTTTT. The V and J genes are TRBV5-1 and TRBJ1-4; D not resolved. Germline CDR1 is SGHRS and CDR2 is YFSETQ. The ends were cut back, 0 bases at V and 7 bases at J, with 4 bases in the middle. The CDR3 contains 12 residues.

This chain uses TRBV5-4 with TRBJ1-1; D possibly corresponds to TRBD1 (5 bases). There are 15 residues in the CDR3. CDR1 SGHNT and CDR2 YYREEE come from the germline V gene (reference sequence). V gave up 5 bases and J gave up 2 bases, with 16 bases separating them. The CDR3, as DNA: TGTGCCAGCAGTACCCCCAGGGAGGGTAACACTGAAGCTTTCTTT. Encoded protein: CASSTPREGNTEAFF.

This clonotype has more than one count but fewer than ten. The V gene is TRBV11-2, the J gene TRBJ1-5; a possible D gene is TRBD1 (5 bases). V lost 6 bases and J 2 bases, leaving 17 bases between the germline ends. This CDR3 is 16 amino acids long. Germline V gene sequence: CDR1 SGHAT, CDR2 FQNNGV. CDR3 in DNA: TGTGCCAGCAGAAGGGACCCGCCGAGGGGCAATCAGCCCCAGCATTTT. Translation gives CASRRDPPRGNQPQHF.

The chain recombines TRBV6-2 or TRBV6-3 with TRBJ2-2, with 11 bases lining up with TRBD1. V lost 5 bases, J lost 5 bases, and 13 bases stayed unmatched. Germline assignment: CDR1 MNHEY and CDR2 SVGEGT. The CDR3 length is 18 residues. CDR3 sequence reads: CASSPIGQGAWGTGELFF. The DNA of the CDR3 is TGTGCCAGCAGTCCCATTGGACAGGGGGCATGGGGGACCGGGGAGCTGTTTTTT.

CDR3 in amino acids: CSAPDRGMNTEAFF. In nucleotides, the CDR3 is TGCAGTGCTCCCGACAGGGGAATGAACACTGAAGCTTTCTTT. The chain recombines TRBV20-1 with TRBJ1-1; 8 nucleotides match TRBD1. Germline trimming cut 5 bases from V and 0 bases from J; bases unmatched to any gene: 5. The V gene's germline CDR1 is DFQATT and CDR2 SNEGSKA (reference sequence). This CDR3 contains 14 residues.

The rearrangement joins TRBV5-8 to TRBJ1-5; D is undetermined. Trimming shortened V by 3 bases and J by 7 bases, and 8 bases separated the two germline ends. The CDR3 covers 12 residues. Germline V CDR1 and CDR2: SGHTS, YDEGEE. This chain's CDR3 is CASSSSWQPQHF. Written as DNA, the CDR3 is TGTGCCAGCAGCTCCTCGTGGCAGCCCCAGCATTTT.

This sequence joins TRBV29-1 and TRBJ2-5; perhaps D is TRBD1 or TRBD2 (6 bases each). The V and J ends lost 3 bases and 4 bases respectively, with 9 bases between them. CDR1 SQVTM and CDR2 ANQGSEA come from the germline V gene. The CDR3 contains 12 residues. As DNA, the CDR3 is TGCAGCGTTGATAAGGGGGGAGAGACCCAGTACTTC. The encoded protein is CSVDKGGETQYF.